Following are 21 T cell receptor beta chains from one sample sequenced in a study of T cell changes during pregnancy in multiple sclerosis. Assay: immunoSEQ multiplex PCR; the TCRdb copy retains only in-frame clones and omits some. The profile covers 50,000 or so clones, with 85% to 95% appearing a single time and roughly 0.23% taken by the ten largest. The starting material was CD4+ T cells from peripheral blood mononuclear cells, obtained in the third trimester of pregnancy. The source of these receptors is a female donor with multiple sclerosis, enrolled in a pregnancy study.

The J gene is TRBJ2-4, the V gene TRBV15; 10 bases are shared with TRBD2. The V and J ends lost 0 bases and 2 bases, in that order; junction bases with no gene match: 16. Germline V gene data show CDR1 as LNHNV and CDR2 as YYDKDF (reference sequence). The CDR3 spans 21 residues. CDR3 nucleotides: TGTGCCACCAGCAGAGATTACGGGGGCAGTCTAGCGGGAGAAACCAAAAACATTCAGTACTTC. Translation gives CATSRDYGGSLAGETKNIQYF.

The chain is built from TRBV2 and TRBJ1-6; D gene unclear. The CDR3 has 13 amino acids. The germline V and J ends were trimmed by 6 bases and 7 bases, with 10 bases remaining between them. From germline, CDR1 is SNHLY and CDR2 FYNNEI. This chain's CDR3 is CASRQHPNSPLHF. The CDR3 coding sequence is TGTGCCAGCAGACAACACCCGAATTCACCCCTCCACTTT.

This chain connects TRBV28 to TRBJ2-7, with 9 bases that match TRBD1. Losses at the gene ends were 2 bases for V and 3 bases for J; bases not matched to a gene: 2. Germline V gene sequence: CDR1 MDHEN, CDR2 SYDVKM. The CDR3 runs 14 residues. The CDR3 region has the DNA TGTGCCAGCAGTTTAAGGACAGGGGACTACGAGCAGTACTTC. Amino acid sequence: CASSLRTGDYEQYF.

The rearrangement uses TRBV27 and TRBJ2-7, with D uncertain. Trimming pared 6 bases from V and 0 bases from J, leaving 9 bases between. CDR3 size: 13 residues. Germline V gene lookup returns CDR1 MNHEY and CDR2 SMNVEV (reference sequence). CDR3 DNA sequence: TGTGCCAGCAGCGAAACCAGCTCCTACGAGCAGTACTTC. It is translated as CASSETSSYEQYF.

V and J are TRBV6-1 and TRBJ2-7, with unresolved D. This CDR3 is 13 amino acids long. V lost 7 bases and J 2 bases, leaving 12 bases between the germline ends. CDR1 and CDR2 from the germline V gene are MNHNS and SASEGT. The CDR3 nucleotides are TGTGCCAGCACCCGCCCCGAGGCCTACGAGCAGTACTTC. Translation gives CASTRPEAYEQYF.

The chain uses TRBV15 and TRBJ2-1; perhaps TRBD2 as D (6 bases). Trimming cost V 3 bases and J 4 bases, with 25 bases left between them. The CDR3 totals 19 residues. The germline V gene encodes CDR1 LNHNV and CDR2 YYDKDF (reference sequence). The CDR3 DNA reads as TGTGCCACCAGCAGGAATCCCACCCGGGGGTCGGGCTTATACAATGAGCAGTTCTTC. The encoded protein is CATSRNPTRGSGLYNEQFF. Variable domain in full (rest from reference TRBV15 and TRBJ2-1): DAMVIQNPRYQVTQFGKPVTLSCSQTLNHNVMYWYQQKSSQAPKLLFHYYDKDFNNEADTPDNFQSRRPNTSFCFLDIRSPGLGDTAMYLCATSRNPTRGSGLYNEQFFGPGTRLTVL.

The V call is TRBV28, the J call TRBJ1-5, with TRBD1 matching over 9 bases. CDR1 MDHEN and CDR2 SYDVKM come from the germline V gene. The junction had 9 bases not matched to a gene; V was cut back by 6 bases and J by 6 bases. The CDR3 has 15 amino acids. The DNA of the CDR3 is TGTGCCAGCAGCTCGTCGGGGACAGGGCCTCAGCCCCAGCATTTT. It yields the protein CASSSSGTGPQPQHF.

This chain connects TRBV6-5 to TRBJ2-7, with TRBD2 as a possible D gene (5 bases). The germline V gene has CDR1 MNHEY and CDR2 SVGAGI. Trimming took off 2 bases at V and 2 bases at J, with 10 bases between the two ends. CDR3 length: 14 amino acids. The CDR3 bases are TGTGCCAGCAGTTACCGGGGAGTCACCTACGAGCAGTACTTC. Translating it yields CASSYRGVTYEQYF.

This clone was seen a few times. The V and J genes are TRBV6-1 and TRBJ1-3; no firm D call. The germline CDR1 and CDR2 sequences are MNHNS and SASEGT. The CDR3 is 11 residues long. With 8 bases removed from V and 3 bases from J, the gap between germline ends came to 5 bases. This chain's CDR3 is CASLVGNTIYF. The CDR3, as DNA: TGTGCCAGCCTCGTTGGAAACACCATATATTTT.

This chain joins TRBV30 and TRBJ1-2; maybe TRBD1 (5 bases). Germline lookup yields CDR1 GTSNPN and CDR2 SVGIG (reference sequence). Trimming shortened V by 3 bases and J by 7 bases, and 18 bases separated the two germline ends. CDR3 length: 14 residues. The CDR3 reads CAWRGGGFGGGYTF. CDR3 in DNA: TGTGCCTGGAGGGGCGGAGGGTTCGGGGGTGGCTACACCTTC.

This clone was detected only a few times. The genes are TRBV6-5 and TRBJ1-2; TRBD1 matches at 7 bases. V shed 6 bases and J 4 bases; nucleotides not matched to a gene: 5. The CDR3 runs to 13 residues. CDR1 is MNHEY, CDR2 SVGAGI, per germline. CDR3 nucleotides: TGTGCCAGCAGCCGGGACAGCCGCTATGGCTACACCTTC. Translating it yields CASSRDSRYGYTF.

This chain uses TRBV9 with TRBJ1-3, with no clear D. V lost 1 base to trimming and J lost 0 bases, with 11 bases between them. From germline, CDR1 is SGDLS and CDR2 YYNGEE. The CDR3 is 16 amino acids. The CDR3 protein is CASSVSETYSGNTIYF. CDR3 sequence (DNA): TGTGCCAGCAGCGTATCGGAGACCTACTCTGGAAACACCATATATTTT.

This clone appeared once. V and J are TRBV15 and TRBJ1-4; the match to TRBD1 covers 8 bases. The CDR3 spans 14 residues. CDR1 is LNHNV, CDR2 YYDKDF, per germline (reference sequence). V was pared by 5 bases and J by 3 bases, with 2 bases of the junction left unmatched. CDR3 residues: CATSRDRSNEKLFF. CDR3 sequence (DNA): TGTGCCACCAGCCGGGACAGGTCTAATGAAAAACTGTTTTTT.

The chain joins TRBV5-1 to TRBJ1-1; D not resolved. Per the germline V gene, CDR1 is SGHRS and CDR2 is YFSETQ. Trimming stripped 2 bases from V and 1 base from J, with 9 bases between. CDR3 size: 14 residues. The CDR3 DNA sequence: TGCGCCAGCAGCTTCCTGAGATCGAACACTGAAGCTTTCTTT. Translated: CASSFLRSNTEAFF. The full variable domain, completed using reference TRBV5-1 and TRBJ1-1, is KAGVTQTPRYLIKTRGQQVTLSCSPISGHRSVSWYQQTPGQGLQFLFEYFSETQRNKGNFPGRFSGRQFSNSRSEMNVSTLELGDSALYLCASSFLRSNTEAFFGQGTRLTVV.

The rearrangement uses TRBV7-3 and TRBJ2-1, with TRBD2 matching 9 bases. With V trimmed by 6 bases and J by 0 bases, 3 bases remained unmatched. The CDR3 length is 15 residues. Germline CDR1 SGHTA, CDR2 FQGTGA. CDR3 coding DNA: TGTGCCAGCAGGATTAGCGGGAGCTCCTACAATGAGCAGTTCTTC. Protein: CASRISGSSYNEQFF.

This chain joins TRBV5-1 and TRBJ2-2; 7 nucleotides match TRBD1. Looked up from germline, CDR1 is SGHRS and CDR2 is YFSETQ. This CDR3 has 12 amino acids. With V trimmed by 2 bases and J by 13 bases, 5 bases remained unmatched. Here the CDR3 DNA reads TGCGCCAGCAGCTTACGGGACAGAGGGCTGTTTTTT. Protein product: CASSLRDRGLFF.

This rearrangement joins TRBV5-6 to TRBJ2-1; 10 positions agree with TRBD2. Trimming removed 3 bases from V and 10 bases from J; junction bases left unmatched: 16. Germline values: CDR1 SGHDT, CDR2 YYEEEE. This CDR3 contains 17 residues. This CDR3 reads CASSSPGLSGRASEQFF. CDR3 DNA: TGTGCCAGCAGCTCCCCGGGTCTGAGCGGGAGGGCCAGCGAGCAGTTCTTC.

The CDR3 coding sequence is TGTGCCATTAGAGGACAGCCGAACACTGAAGCTTTCTTT. It specifies CAIRGQPNTEAFF. This chain connects TRBV6-1 to TRBJ1-1; weak D call: TRBD1 (6 bases). The CDR3 loop spans 13 amino acids. Germline V gives CDR1 MNHNS, CDR2 SASEGT. V lost 10 bases and J lost 1, with 13 bases in between.

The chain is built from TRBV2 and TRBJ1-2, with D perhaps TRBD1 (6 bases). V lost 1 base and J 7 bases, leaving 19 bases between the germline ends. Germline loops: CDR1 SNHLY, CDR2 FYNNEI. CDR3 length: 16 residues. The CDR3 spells CASSEDGTVGTSGYTF. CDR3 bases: TGTGCCAGCAGTGAAGACGGAACAGTGGGGACATCTGGCTACACCTTC. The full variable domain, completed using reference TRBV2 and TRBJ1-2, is EPEVTQTPSHQVTQMGQEVILRCVPISNHLYFYWYRQILGQKVEFLVSFYNNEISEKSEIFDDQFSVERPDGSNFTLKIRSTKLEDSAMYFCASSEDGTVGTSGYTFGSGTRLTVV.

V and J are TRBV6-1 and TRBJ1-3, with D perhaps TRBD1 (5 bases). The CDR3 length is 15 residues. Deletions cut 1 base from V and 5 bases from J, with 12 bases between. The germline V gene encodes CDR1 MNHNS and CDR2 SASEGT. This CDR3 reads CASSEVWGARNTIYF. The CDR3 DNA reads TGTGCCAGCAGTGAAGTTTGGGGCGCTAGAAACACCATATATTTT.

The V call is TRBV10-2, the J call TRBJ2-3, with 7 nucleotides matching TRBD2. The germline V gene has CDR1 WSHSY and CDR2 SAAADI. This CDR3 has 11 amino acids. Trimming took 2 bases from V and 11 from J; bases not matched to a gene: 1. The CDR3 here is CASSERGEQYF. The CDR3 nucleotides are TGCGCCAGCAGTGAGCGGGGGGAGCAGTATTTT.